The 29 T cell receptor beta chains listed next were all sequenced from one sample in a study of regulatory T cells in long-lasting Graves disease. The TCR beta library used iRepertoire HTBI primers with Arm-PCR amplification of CDR3. TCRdb reanalysed the multiplex PCR reads using MiXCR and keeps one entry per CDR3 protein. The sample shows roughly 530,000 distinct CDR3 sequences, approximately 16% of them seen only once. Time point indicated: newly diagnosed GD, antithyroid drugs for less than 3 months. From RNA extracted from PBMCs, the TCR library was made. The same specimen was also included in a second study, on T cells in Graves' hyperthyroidism and ophthalmopathy.

The material was peripheral blood mononuclear cells (PBMCs), obtained at new diagnosis, from a patient treated with antithyroid drugs. These receptors all stem from a woman aged 35 to 59 with Graves disease.

This clonotype was recorded a few times. The CDR3 sequence is CASSSGQITQPQHF. The CDR3, as DNA: TGCGCCAGCAGCTCGGGACAGATAACTCAGCCCCAGCATTTT. The J gene is TRBJ1-5, the V gene TRBV5-1; 7 positions agree with TRBD1. The CDR3 consists of 14 residues. Germline CDR1 and CDR2: SGHRS and YFSETQ. Unmatched junction bases numbered 6, after V lost 3 bases and J lost 6 bases.

This clonotype was found many times. This chain connects TRBV13 to TRBJ2-3; TRBD2 aligns across 8 bases. CDR1 is PRHDT and CDR2 is FYEKMQ in the germline V gene (reference sequence). V shed 5 bases and J 2 bases; nucleotides not matched to a gene: 12. This CDR3 has 17 amino acids. CDR3 bases: TGTGCCAGCAGCCTACTTTCCACGGGACTAGTCACAGATACGCAGTATTTT. It yields the protein CASSLLSTGLVTDTQYF.

This clonotype was counted ten times or more. The chain combines TRBV5-1 with TRBJ2-3, with 7 bases lining up with TRBD2. Germline values: CDR1 SGHRS, CDR2 YFSETQ. V gave up 6 bases and J gave up 3 bases; unmatched junction bases: 13. CDR3 length: 16 amino acids. The CDR3 DNA follows: TGCGCCAGCACCCATTGGGAGGGGATTGCAACAGATACGCAGTATTTT. This sequence encodes CASTHWEGIATDTQYF.

This clonotype was counted many times. The V call is TRBV18, the J call TRBJ1-1; TRBD1 matches at 7 bases. The V and J ends lost 0 bases and 1 base, in that order; junction bases with no gene match: 8. This CDR3 region has 17 residues. The germline CDR1 and CDR2 sequences are KGHSH and LQKENI. The CDR3 sequence is CASSPPSGGRGNTEAFF. The DNA for the CDR3 is TGTGCCAGCTCACCACCTTCAGGGGGAAGGGGGAACACTGAAGCTTTCTTT.

This clonotype occurred many times. The CDR3 bases are TGTGCCAGCAGTTTGGCCAGGGCGAACACTGAAGCTTTCTTT. Its protein product is CASSLARANTEAFF. The rearrangement links TRBV28 to TRBJ1-1, with TRBD1 as a possible D gene (5 bases). V was clipped by 3 bases and J by 1 base, with 9 bases between them. This CDR3 spans 14 amino acids. Germline V CDR1 and CDR2: MDHEN, SYDVKM. Using reference TRBV28 and TRBJ1-1 for the parts outside the CDR3, the full variable domain is DVKVTQSSRYLVKRTGEKVFLECVQDMDHENMFWYRQDPGLGLRLIYFSYDVKMKEKGDIPEGYSVSREKKERFSLILESASTNQTSMYLCASSLARANTEAFFGQGTRLTVV.

To note about this clonotype: It may be a read error: a sequence one base away is much more abundant. The chain employs TRBV2 and TRBJ1-5; D remains ambiguous. The CDR3 has 11 amino acids. Looked up from germline, CDR1 is SNHLY and CDR2 is FYNNEI. Trimming stripped 8 bases from V and 6 bases from J, with 8 bases between. The CDR3 nucleotides read TGTGCCAGCGGACTTCCTCAGCCCCAGCATTTT. Residues: CASGLPQPQHF.

This clonotype has at least ten counts. This chain links TRBV6-1 with TRBJ1-1, with 7 bases aligning to TRBD1. Germline V gene lookup returns CDR1 MNHNS and CDR2 SASEGT. The CDR3 is 14 amino acids. V lost 7 bases to trimming and J lost 4 bases; unmatched junction nucleotides: 9. CDR3 in amino acids: CASIQLTGVTEAFF. The DNA for the CDR3 is TGTGCCAGCATCCAACTAACAGGGGTCACTGAAGCTTTCTTT.

This clonotype was detected many times. The rearrangement joins TRBV5-1 to TRBJ2-7; 9 positions match TRBD1. The length of the CDR3 is 15 residues. The junction had 9 bases not matched to a gene; V was cut back by 3 bases and J by 5 bases. The germline V gene has CDR1 SGHRS and CDR2 YFSETQ. The CDR3 region is CASSSGTGNRNEQYF. In DNA, the CDR3 is TGCGCCAGCAGCTCCGGGACAGGGAATAGGAACGAGCAGTACTTC. The full variable domain, with the rest looked up from reference TRBV5-1 and TRBJ2-7, is KAGVTQTPRYLIKTRGQQVTLSCSPISGHRSVSWYQQTPGQGLQFLFEYFSETQRNKGNFPGRFSGRQFSNSRSEMNVSTLELGDSALYLCASSSGTGNRNEQYFGPGTRLTVT.

V and J are TRBV14 and TRBJ1-6; no clear D gene. The CDR3 contains 15 residues. In germline, CDR1 is SGHDN, CDR2 FVKESK. V gave up 5 bases and J gave up 8 bases, with 16 bases separating them. CDR3 nucleotides: TGTGCCAGCAGCTTTCAAGGACTCCGGGATTCACCCCTCCACTTT. It is translated as CASSFQGLRDSPLHF.

This clonotype was detected many times. The chain links TRBV28 to TRBJ2-7; TRBD1 aligns across 7 bases. Germline V lookup: CDR1 MDHEN, CDR2 SYDVKM. V dropped 1 base and J dropped 2; count of bases not matched to a gene: 8. The CDR3 has 16 amino acids. The CDR3 DNA follows: TGTGCCAGCAGTTTATACCTGGGACAGACTACCTACGAGCAGTACTTC. This sequence encodes CASSLYLGQTTYEQYF.

This clonotype was recorded a few times. The chain has TRBV6-1 and TRBJ1-5; D remains ambiguous. CDR3 length: 12 residues. Germline lookup yields CDR1 MNHNS and CDR2 SASEGT. V shed 0 bases and J shed 12 bases, with 9 bases lying between them. CDR3 coding DNA: TGTGCCAGCAGTGAAGCGTACAGAAGCCAGCATTTT. Protein product: CASSEAYRSQHF.

The chain joins TRBV9 to TRBJ2-7; maybe TRBD2 (5 bases). CDR1 is SGDLS and CDR2 is YYNGEE in the germline V gene. This CDR3 comprises 14 residues. V lost 2 bases and J 2 bases, leaving 11 bases between the germline ends. The DNA of the CDR3 is TGTGCCAGCAGCGTCGGGGTGCAACCCTACGAGCAGTACTTC. It translates to CASSVGVQPYEQYF.

This clonotype has only a few counts. This chain connects TRBV10-1 to TRBJ2-3; D remains ambiguous. V lost 0 bases and J lost 0, with 4 bases in between. Germline V gene data show CDR1 as WNHNN and CDR2 as SYGVQD (reference sequence). This CDR3 is 14 amino acids long. CDR3 nucleotide sequence: TGCGCCAGCAGTGAGTCAAGGAGCACAGATACGCAGTATTTT. Translated: CASSESRSTDTQYF.

This clonotype was picked up a small number of times. An end of the junction differs from the germline gene, which may be a read error. This chain joins TRBV29-1 and TRBJ2-7; possible D gene TRBD1, 5 bases. Germline CDR1 reads SQVTM; CDR2 reads ANQGSEA. CDR3 length equals 11 residues. In nucleotides, the CDR3 is TGCAGCGTAGAAGGGGCCTACGAGCAGTACTTC. This gives the protein CSVEGAYEQYF.

Comments on this clonotype: At one boundary the junction diverges from the germline segment, which might be a read error. The V call is TRBV18, the J call TRBJ1-4, with a tentative D call TRBD1 (5 bases). The CDR3 has 14 amino acids. The germline CDR1 and CDR2 sequences are KGHSH and LQKENI. CDR3 residues: CASPPRGDNEKLFF. In DNA form, the CDR3 reads TGTGCCAGCCCACCGCGAGGGGATAATGAAAAACTGTTTTTT. The complete variable domain, with remaining parts taken from reference TRBV18 and TRBJ1-4, reads NAGVMQNPRHLVRRRGQEARLRCSPMKGHSHVYWYRQLPEEGLKFMVYLQKENIIDESGMPKERFSAEFPKEGPSILRIQQVVRGDSAAYFCASPPRGDNEKLFFGSGTQLSVL.

This clonotype was seen many times. The J gene is TRBJ1-2, the V gene TRBV30, with TRBD1 identical over 9 bases. The CDR3 runs 15 residues. CDR1 is GTSNPN, CDR2 SVGIG, per germline (reference sequence). Trimming at V came to 1 base and at J to 0 bases, leaving 3 bases not matched to a gene. CDR3 nucleotides: TGTGCCTGGAGTGAAGGACAGGGGCCTAACTATGGCTACACCTTC. This sequence encodes CAWSEGQGPNYGYTF.

This clonotype was counted only a few times. The CDR3 nucleotides read TGTGCCAGCAGGGCTCAGGGCGGGGGAAACACTGAAGCTTTCTTT. Its translation: CASRAQGGGNTEAFF. The chain has TRBV6-1 and TRBJ1-1; D possibly corresponds to TRBD1 (5 bases). Germline V CDR1 and CDR2: MNHNS, SASEGT. The CDR3 is made up of 15 amino acids. Trimming removed 6 bases at V and 2 bases at J, with 16 bases between.

This clonotype showed up many times. V and J are TRBV20-1 and TRBJ2-7; no definite D call. The CDR3 contains 13 residues. Germline V CDR1 and CDR2: DFQATT, SNEGSKA (reference sequence). Trimming stripped 0 bases from V and 6 bases from J, with 12 bases between. CDR3 residues: CSARDTHLGEQYF. In nucleotides, the CDR3 is TGCAGTGCTAGAGATACGCACCTAGGCGAGCAGTACTTC.

This clonotype was counted at least ten times. The rearrangement uses TRBV28 and TRBJ2-4; 9 nucleotides align to TRBD2. Germline assignment: CDR1 MDHEN and CDR2 SYDVKM. J was trimmed by 4 bases and V by 6 bases; bases with no gene match: 7. The CDR3 spans 15 residues. This CDR3 reads CASRDPGLAKNIQYF. CDR3 sequence (DNA): TGTGCCAGCAGGGATCCGGGACTAGCTAAAAACATTCAGTACTTC.

The chain combines TRBV20-1 with TRBJ2-7, with D possibly being TRBD2 (5 bases). The CDR3 has 11 residues. Trimming pared 6 bases from V and 8 bases from J, leaving 14 bases between. The germline V gene has CDR1 DFQATT and CDR2 SNEGSKA (reference sequence). The CDR3 spells CSAPEGPQQYF. Here the CDR3 DNA reads TGCAGTGCCCCCGAGGGCCCCCAGCAGTACTTC.

This clonotype occurred many times. V gene TRBV2 combines with J gene TRBJ1-1; TRBD1 matches at 9 bases. Per the germline V gene, CDR1 is SNHLY and CDR2 is FYNNEI. The CDR3 extends over 13 amino acids. The V gene end was trimmed by 4 bases and the J gene end by 6 bases; junction bases not matched to a gene: 3. CDR3 residues: CASSARQGAEAFF. The CDR3 DNA follows: TGTGCCAGCAGTGCCAGACAGGGGGCTGAAGCTTTCTTT.

This clonotype was seen at least ten times. The rearrangement joins TRBV11-2 to TRBJ1-4; D gene unclear. Germline lookup yields CDR1 SGHAT and CDR2 FQNNGV. The CDR3 is made up of 15 amino acids. V lost 2 bases to trimming and J lost 7 bases, with 14 bases between them. CDR3 sequence (DNA): TGTGCCAGCAGCTTAAGGTCTGGGCGGGGTGAAAAACTGTTTTTT. As protein: CASSLRSGRGEKLFF.

This clonotype was observed a handful of times. The chain joins TRBV19 to TRBJ2-2, with TRBD1 matching over 7 bases. The CDR3 has 18 residues. Germline V gene lookup returns CDR1 LNHDA and CDR2 SQIVND (reference sequence). Losses at the gene ends were 6 bases for V and 0 bases for J; bases not matched to a gene: 13. CDR3 DNA: TGTGCCAGTAGCCAGACAGGGCCTTACACCGCGAACACCGGGGAGCTGTTTTTT. This codes for CASSQTGPYTANTGELFF.

The CDR3 loop reads CASSQEGEATTGELFF. For the CDR3, the DNA is TGCGCCAGCAGCCAAGAGGGGGAGGCGACCACCGGGGAGCTGTTTTTT. The chain uses TRBV4-1 and TRBJ2-2; a possible D gene is TRBD2 (6 bases). The CDR3 extends over 16 amino acids. V lost 0 bases and J lost 4, with 12 bases in between. Per the germline V gene, CDR1 is MGHRA and CDR2 is YSYEKL.

The chain employs TRBV7-9 and TRBJ2-7; maybe TRBD1 (5 bases). This CDR3 is built from 15 residues. Trimming pared 1 base from V and 0 bases from J, leaving 10 bases between. In germline, CDR1 is SEHNR, CDR2 FQNEAQ (reference sequence). This CDR3 reads CASSLEGFSSYEQYF. For the CDR3, the DNA is TGTGCCAGCAGCTTAGAGGGGTTCAGCTCCTACGAGCAGTACTTC.

The chain combines TRBV7-9 with TRBJ1-1; maybe TRBD1 (5 bases). V gave up 5 bases and J gave up 7 bases, with 14 bases separating them. Germline V gene data show CDR1 as SEHNR and CDR2 as FQNEAQ (reference sequence). This CDR3 is 13 amino acids long. CDR3 amino acids: CASSRSGRLEAFF. The CDR3, as DNA: TGTGCCAGCAGCCGATCGGGACGCCTTGAAGCTTTCTTT.

The CDR3 DNA reads TGTGCCAGCAGCTCCAACCACGAAAAACTGTTTTTT. This codes for CASSSNHEKLFF. The chain has TRBV9 and TRBJ1-4; D is unclear. Trimming cost V 4 bases and J 8 bases, with 9 bases left between them. The CDR3 is made up of 12 amino acids. Germline CDR1 is SGDLS and CDR2 is YYNGEE.

This clonotype appeared many times. The J gene is TRBJ2-5, the V gene TRBV12-3 or TRBV12-4, with D maybe TRBD2 (6 bases). This CDR3 region has 16 residues. Trimming removed 6 bases from V and 1 base from J, with 18 bases in between. This chain's CDR3 is CASSRTGERTQETQYF. The CDR3 DNA sequence: TGTGCCAGCAGCAGGACGGGGGAGAGAACCCAAGAGACCCAGTACTTC.

This clonotype has at least ten counts. The CDR3 loop is CAIRGGWGRGSPLHF. The DNA of the CDR3 is TGTGCCATCCGGGGGGGATGGGGACGGGGTTCACCCCTCCACTTT. The V and J genes are TRBV28 and TRBJ1-6; a possible D gene is TRBD1 (5 bases). Germline V gives CDR1 MDHEN, CDR2 SYDVKM. Deletions cut 10 bases from V and 9 bases from J, with 22 bases between. The CDR3 covers 15 residues.